Below are 15 T cell receptor beta chains sequenced from a single sample in a study of T cells after yellow fever vaccination (dated by TCRdb to the late 2010s). Preparation of the library involved 5' RACE. Sequencing instrument: Illumina NovaSeq 6000. TCRdb trimmed public reads at Q25 via fastp, called clones via MiXCR and kept in-frame beta chains. Here each entry gathers all rows of one CDR3 protein and keeps the most common genes and DNA. For this sample there are around 340,000 distinct CDR3 sequences; around 13% appear just once. The ten top clones hold 2.5% to 4% of the sample. The meaning of the sample's treatment or condition label: live attenuated yellow fever vaccine strain. The sequencing used CD4+ T cells sorted from PBMCs, collected 15 days after the yellow fever booster vaccination. All receptors come from a man aged 18 to 29 who received the YFV17D yellow fever vaccine.

This clonotype has a handful of counts. The J gene is TRBJ2-3, the V gene TRBV4-3, with D perhaps TRBD1 (6 bases). The CDR3 covers 13 residues. Germline CDR1 and CDR2: LGHNA and YSLEER. V was pared by 2 bases and J by 5 bases, with 8 bases between. The CDR3 is CASSQQGRDTQYF. The CDR3, as DNA: TGCGCCAGCAGCCAACAGGGGAGAGATACGCAGTATTTT.

This clonotype was detected a few times. The chain combines TRBV4-3 with TRBJ1-5; 8 bases are shared with TRBD1. The junction had 13 bases not matched to a gene; V was cut back by 1 base and J by 8 bases. Germline-derived CDR1 and CDR2 are LGHNA and YSLEER. This CDR3 region has 17 residues. In nucleotides, the CDR3 is TGCGCCAGCAGCCAAGTTTGGACAGGGACCCTGCGGGAGCCCCAGCATTTT. It encodes CASSQVWTGTLREPQHF.

This clonotype has only a few counts. V usage is TRBV5-1 and J usage is TRBJ1-1; a possible D gene is TRBD1 (5 bases). This CDR3 spans 16 amino acids. Germline CDR1 is SGHRS and CDR2 is YFSETQ. Deletions cut 4 bases from V and 0 bases from J, with 16 bases between. DNA for the CDR3: TGCGCCAGCAGCCCGAGGGGCGCCGGAGTGAACACTGAAGCTTTCTTT. This translates into CASSPRGAGVNTEAFF.

This chain connects TRBV6-1 to TRBJ2-1; the match to TRBD2 covers 7 bases. V gave up 3 bases and J gave up 3 bases; unmatched junction bases: 8. CDR3 length: 16 residues. Germline CDR1 MNHNS, CDR2 SASEGT. This CDR3 reads CASSEFVGGNYNEQFF. CDR3 bases: TGTGCCAGCAGTGAGTTCGTGGGGGGGAACTACAATGAGCAGTTCTTC.

Comment on this clonotype: This sequence may be a read error, since a much larger clone differs from it by one base. V gene TRBV20-1 combines with J gene TRBJ1-5, with D hard to call. The length of the CDR3 is 14 residues. Germline CDR1 and CDR2: DFQATT and SNEGSKA (reference sequence). Trimming removed 1 base at V and 4 bases at J, with 11 bases between. CDR3 loop: CSARVLGLNQPQHF. For the CDR3, the DNA is TGCAGTGCTAGAGTTCTGGGTTTGAATCAGCCCCAGCATTTT.

The chain couples TRBV5-1 to TRBJ1-2; D is perhaps TRBD1 (5 bases). V shed 4 bases and J shed 8 bases, with 18 bases lying between them. The CDR3 is made up of 14 amino acids. CDR1 is SGHRS and CDR2 is YFSETQ in the germline V gene. CDR3 DNA sequence: TGCGCCAGCAGCGAGGATACGACAGTTTGGGGCTACACCTTC. Its translation is CASSEDTTVWGYTF.

Only one count was recorded for this clonotype. The chain carries TRBV7-9 and TRBJ1-5; 7 positions agree with TRBD1. V shed 5 bases and J 11 bases; nucleotides not matched to a gene: 9. The germline gives CDR1 SEHNR, CDR2 FQNEAQ (reference sequence). The CDR3 length is 13 residues. This chain's CDR3 is CASSVEGARAQHF. Written as DNA, the CDR3 is TGTGCCAGCAGCGTGGAGGGGGCAAGGGCCCAGCATTTT.

V usage is TRBV3-1 and J usage is TRBJ1-5; D is perhaps TRBD1 (5 bases). The germline V gene has CDR1 LGHDT and CDR2 YNNKEL (reference sequence). CDR3 length: 14 amino acids. Between the trimmed V and J ends, which lost 8 bases and 5 bases, there was a span of 16 bases. CDR3 nucleotide sequence: TGTGCCAGCGCGGGGGGTACGGGCTATCAGCCCCAGCATTTT. Translation gives CASAGGTGYQPQHF.

This clonotype appeared a few times. This chain uses TRBV10-1 with TRBJ1-5, with D unclear. CDR1 and CDR2 from the germline V gene are WNHNN and SYGVQD (reference sequence). Trimming pared 1 base from V and 5 bases from J, leaving 6 bases between. This CDR3 is built from 13 residues. DNA of the CDR3: TGCGCCAGCAGTGAGTTCGGTGATCAGCCCCAGCATTTT. Its translation is CASSEFGDQPQHF.

This clonotype was counted between two and nine times. The chain uses TRBV4-3 and TRBJ1-1, with 9 bases identical to TRBD1. CDR1 and CDR2 from the germline V gene are LGHNA and YSLEER. V shed 4 bases and J 3 bases; nucleotides not matched to a gene: 9. The CDR3 consists of 16 residues. CDR3 sequence reads: CASSPTGGAWDTEAFF. Here the CDR3 DNA reads TGCGCCAGCAGCCCCACAGGGGGCGCTTGGGACACTGAAGCTTTCTTT.

This clonotype was counted a few times. V and J are TRBV7-9 and TRBJ1-1; D not resolved. The CDR3 runs 17 residues. The germline V gene has CDR1 SEHNR and CDR2 FQNEAQ (reference sequence). V was shortened by 8 bases and J by 5 bases, with 27 bases between the two germline ends. The CDR3 DNA reads as TGTGCCAGCCGAATCTATGGACCACCATCGCAAAGAACTGAAGCTTTCTTT. Translation gives CASRIYGPPSQRTEAFF.

V usage is TRBV19 and J usage is TRBJ2-1, with D possibly being TRBD1 (6 bases). This CDR3 region has 15 residues. V lost 5 bases to trimming and J lost 11 bases, with 22 bases between them. The germline gives CDR1 LNHDA, CDR2 SQIVND (reference sequence). The CDR3 reads CASSPPGQTTMKQFF. CDR3 in DNA: TGTGCCAGTAGTCCGCCGGGACAAACTACAATGAAGCAGTTCTTC.

The chain combines TRBV7-2 with TRBJ1-2; a weak D match, TRBD1 (6 bases). The CDR3 is 12 residues long. Germline V gene sequence: CDR1 SGHTA, CDR2 FQGNSA. V dropped 5 bases and J dropped 8 bases, with 12 bases sitting between them. CDR3 in amino acids: CASSRTQGGYTF. The CDR3 DNA is TGTGCCAGCAGCCGGACCCAGGGGGGCTACACCTTC.

This clonotype was counted only a few times. The rearrangement uses TRBV5-4 and TRBJ2-4; D uncertain. Germline CDR1 SGHNT, CDR2 YYREEE (reference sequence). This CDR3 spans 14 amino acids. V was clipped by 1 base and J by 6 bases, with 11 bases between them. CDR3 sequence: CASSLSQSPNIQYF. The CDR3 nucleotides read TGTGCCAGCAGCTTGTCCCAGTCCCCAAACATTCAGTACTTC.

This clonotype was seen only a few times. DNA of the CDR3: TGTGCCAGCAGCGGCGGGGTTCAACTCCCTTTCCAAGAGACCCAGTACTTC. Translated: CASSGGVQLPFQETQYF. The J gene is TRBJ2-5, the V gene TRBV6-2 or TRBV6-3; the D gene is possibly TRBD2 (6 bases). This CDR3 contains 17 residues. V was pared by 6 bases and J by 1 base, with 21 bases between. CDR1 is MNHEY, CDR2 SVGEGT, per germline.